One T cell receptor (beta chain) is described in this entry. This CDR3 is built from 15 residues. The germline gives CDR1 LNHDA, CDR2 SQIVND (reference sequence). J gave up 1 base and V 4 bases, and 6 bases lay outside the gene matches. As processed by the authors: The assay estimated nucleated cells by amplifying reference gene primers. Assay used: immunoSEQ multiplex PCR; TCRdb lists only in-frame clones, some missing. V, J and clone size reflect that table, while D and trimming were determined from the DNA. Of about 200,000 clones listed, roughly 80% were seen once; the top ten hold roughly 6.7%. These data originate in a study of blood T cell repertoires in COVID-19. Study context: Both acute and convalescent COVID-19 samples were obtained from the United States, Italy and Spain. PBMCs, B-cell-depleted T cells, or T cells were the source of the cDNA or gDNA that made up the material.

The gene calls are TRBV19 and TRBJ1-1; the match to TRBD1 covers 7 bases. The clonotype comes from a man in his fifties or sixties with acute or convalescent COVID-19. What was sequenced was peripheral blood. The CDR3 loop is CASSRGGQRNTEAFF. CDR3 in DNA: TGTGCCAGTAGTAGAGGGGGACAGAGGAACACTGAAGCTTTCTTT.